The present TCR beta chain was sequenced within a study of blood T cell repertoires in COVID-19. Some clones are missing from TCRdb's copy, which holds only in-frame ones; the method was immunoSEQ multiplex PCR. The sample contains approximately 280,000 clones, roughly nine tenths of which appear only once. Per the germline V gene, CDR1 is LGHNT and CDR2 is FRNRAP. The CDR3 contains 14 residues. With V trimmed by 6 bases and J by 3 bases, 6 bases remained unmatched. What was sequenced was PBMCs or T cells enriched from blood (not recorded which). This TCR derives from a woman aged 18-29 years who had recovered from COVID-19. The rearrangement links TRBV12-5 to TRBJ1-2, with 8 bases identical to TRBD1. The CDR3 here is CASGPDRGYYGYTF. The CDR3 DNA reads as TGTGCTAGTGGACCCGACAGGGGATACTATGGCTACACCTTC. The full variable domain, rest sourced from reference TRBV12-5 and TRBJ1-2, is DARVTQTPRHKVTEMGQEVTMRCQPILGHNTVFWYRQTMMQGLELLAYFRNRAPLDDSGMPKDRFSAEMPDATLATLKIQPSEPRDSAVYFCASGPDRGYYGYTFGSGTRLTVV.